This T cell receptor (beta chain) is drawn from a study of OX40 agonist ivuxolimab in advanced cancers. Study details: Ivuxolimab, which is an agonistic anti-OX40 (CD134) antibody, was administered to the patients.

Assay: immunoSEQ multiplex PCR; the TCRdb copy retains only in-frame clones and omits some. The sample records about 33,000 clones, 74% being singletons. Note on this clone: Its target is not known.

Study results and limitations: Clonal expansion from baseline to week 6 occurred in both CD4+ and CD8+ T cells. Normalized expansion of T-cell clones was also low for some nonresponders.

J lost 4 bases, V lost 4 bases, and 9 bases had no gene match. The CDR3 runs to 16 residues. Germline values: CDR1 SGHRS, CDR2 YFSETQ. Patients were ineligible given autoimmune disease history or systemic immunosuppression. The TCR sequence derives from an adult with an advanced solid tumor such as melanoma, head and neck, liver or kidney cancer. The chain employs TRBV5-1 and TRBJ2-5; 11 bases are a match to TRBD2. The sample in question was CD4+ or CD8+ T cells sorted from blood, obtained in a trial of the OX40 agonist ivuxolimab. DNA for the CDR3: TGCGCCAGCAGCCCCCTCGCCGGGACTAGCGGAGAGACCCAGTACTTC. This gives the protein CASSPLAGTSGETQYF. The full variable domain, in which reference TRBV5-1 and TRBJ2-5 provide the parts outside the CDR3, is KAGVTQTPRYLIKTRGQQVTLSCSPISGHRSVSWYQQTPGQGLQFLFEYFSETQRNKGNFPGRFSGRQFSNSRSEMNVSTLELGDSALYLCASSPLAGTSGETQYFGPGTRLLVL.